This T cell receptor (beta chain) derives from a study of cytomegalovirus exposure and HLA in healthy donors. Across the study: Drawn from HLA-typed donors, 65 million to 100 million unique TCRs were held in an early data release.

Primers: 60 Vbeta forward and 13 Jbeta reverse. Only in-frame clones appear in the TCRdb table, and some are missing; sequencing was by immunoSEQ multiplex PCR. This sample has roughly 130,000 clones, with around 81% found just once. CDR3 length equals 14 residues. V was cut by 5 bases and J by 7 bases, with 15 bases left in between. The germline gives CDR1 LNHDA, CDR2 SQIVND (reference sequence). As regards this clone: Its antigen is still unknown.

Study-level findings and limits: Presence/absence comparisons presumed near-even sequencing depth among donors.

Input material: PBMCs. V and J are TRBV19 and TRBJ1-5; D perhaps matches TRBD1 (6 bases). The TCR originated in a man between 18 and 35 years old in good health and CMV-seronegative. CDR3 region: CASSAHRVGQPQHF. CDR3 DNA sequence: TGTGCCAGTAGTGCACACAGGGTCGGGCAGCCCCAGCATTTT. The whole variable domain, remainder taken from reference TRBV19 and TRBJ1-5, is DGGITQSPKYLFRKEGQNVTLSCEQNLNHDAMYWYRQDPGQGLRLIYYSQIVNDFQKGDIAEGYSVSREKKESFPLTVTSAQKNPTAFYLCASSAHRVGQPQHFGDGTRLSIL.